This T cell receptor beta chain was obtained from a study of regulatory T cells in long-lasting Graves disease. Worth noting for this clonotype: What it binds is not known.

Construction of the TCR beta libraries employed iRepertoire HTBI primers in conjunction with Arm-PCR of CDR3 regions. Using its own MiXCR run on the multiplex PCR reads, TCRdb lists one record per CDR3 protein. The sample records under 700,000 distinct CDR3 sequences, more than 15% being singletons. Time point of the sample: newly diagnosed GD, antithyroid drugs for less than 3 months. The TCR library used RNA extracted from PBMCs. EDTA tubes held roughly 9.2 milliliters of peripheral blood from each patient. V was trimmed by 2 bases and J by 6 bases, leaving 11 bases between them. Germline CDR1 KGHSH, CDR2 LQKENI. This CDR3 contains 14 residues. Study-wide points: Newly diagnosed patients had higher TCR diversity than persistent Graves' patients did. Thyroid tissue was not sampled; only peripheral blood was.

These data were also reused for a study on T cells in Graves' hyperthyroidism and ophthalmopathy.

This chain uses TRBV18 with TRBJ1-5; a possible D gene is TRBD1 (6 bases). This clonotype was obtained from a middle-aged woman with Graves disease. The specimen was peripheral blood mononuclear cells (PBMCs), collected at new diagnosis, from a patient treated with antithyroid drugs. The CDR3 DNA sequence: TGTGCCAGCTCACCAGGCAGGGGAGTTCAGCCCCAGCATTTT. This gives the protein CASSPGRGVQPQHF.